These 23 T cell receptor beta chains share one sample of origin, sequenced in a study of T cell changes during pregnancy in multiple sclerosis. Using immunoSEQ multiplex PCR, the repertoire was profiled, and TCRdb retains in-frame clones only, with some absent. The table has roughly 64,000 clones, just over 90% seen once. Sequencing used peripheral blood, obtained in the second trimester of pregnancy. Every receptor here comes from a female donor with multiple sclerosis, enrolled in a pregnancy study.

V gene TRBV7-2 combines with J gene TRBJ1-5, with D uncertain. The CDR3 spans 13 residues. Germline assignment: CDR1 SGHTA and CDR2 FQGNSA. The V end lost 2 bases, the J end lost 7 bases, and 9 bases lay between the germline ends. The CDR3 reads CASSLSHTQPQHF. DNA for the CDR3: TGTGCCAGCAGCTTATCCCATACACAGCCCCAGCATTTT.

DNA for the CDR3: TGTGCCAGCAGTGGACAGGGTTGGTCCCGGCAGTACTTC. This sequence encodes CASSGQGWSRQYF. The chain links TRBV27 to TRBJ2-7, with TRBD1 matching 8 bases. The CDR3 is 13 residues long. J lost 9 bases, V lost 5 bases, and 9 bases had no gene match. Germline lookup yields CDR1 MNHEY and CDR2 SMNVEV (reference sequence).

The CDR3 region is CASSQYLTGRTTDTQYF. The CDR3 DNA sequence: TGTGCCAGCAGCCAATACTTGACAGGGCGGACCACAGATACGCAGTATTTT. The chain is built from TRBV14 and TRBJ2-3; 7 bases map to TRBD1. The J segment lost 2 bases and the V segment lost 2 bases, leaving 10 bases of the junction unmatched. In germline, CDR1 is SGHDN, CDR2 FVKESK. This CDR3 has 17 amino acids.

This chain uses TRBV5-5 with TRBJ2-5, with D tentatively TRBD1 (6 bases). This CDR3 is 14 amino acids long. V was clipped by 1 base and J by 5 bases, with 12 bases between them. Germline lookup yields CDR1 SGHKS and CDR2 YYEKEE (reference sequence). CDR3 residues: CASSLRGTMETQYF. As DNA, the CDR3 is TGTGCCAGCAGCTTGAGAGGGACAATGGAGACCCAGTACTTC.

By proportion, this clone is medium-sized. V is TRBV5-1 and J is TRBJ1-6; possible D gene TRBD1, 6 bases. The germline gives CDR1 SGHRS, CDR2 YFSETQ. The CDR3 sequence is 17 residues long. Trimming removed 4 bases from V and 6 bases from J, with 20 bases in between. CDR3 in amino acids: CASSQSQGSQLNSPLHF. The CDR3 nucleotides are TGCGCCAGCAGCCAGAGTCAGGGGAGCCAGCTTAATTCACCCCTCCACTTT. The full variable domain, with the rest looked up from reference TRBV5-1 and TRBJ1-6, is KAGVTQTPRYLIKTRGQQVTLSCSPISGHRSVSWYQQTPGQGLQFLFEYFSETQRNKGNFPGRFSGRQFSNSRSEMNVSTLELGDSALYLCASSQSQGSQLNSPLHFGNGTRLTVT.

This clone showed up just once. The V and J genes are TRBV7-9 and TRBJ1-2; TRBD1 agrees at 8 bases. The CDR3 totals 19 residues. After removal of 5 bases from V and 2 bases from J, the junction contained 19 bases not matched to a gene. CDR1 and CDR2 from the germline V gene are SEHNR and FQNEAQ (reference sequence). The CDR3 sequence is CASSHDFPGLRGPNYGYTF. CDR3 in DNA: TGTGCCAGCAGCCACGACTTCCCGGGCCTCAGGGGGCCCAACTATGGCTACACCTTC.

This clone was detected a few times. The CDR3 DNA follows: TGCGCCAGCAGCTGGGGGACAGGGGCCGAGCAGTACTTC. Translation gives CASSWGTGAEQYF. This sequence joins TRBV5-1 and TRBJ2-7, with 10 nucleotides matching TRBD1. After removal of 3 bases from V and 6 bases from J, the junction contained 3 bases not matched to a gene. From germline, CDR1 is SGHRS and CDR2 YFSETQ. The CDR3 contains 13 residues.

The chain joins TRBV9 to TRBJ1-6; weak D call: TRBD1 (5 bases). Trimming removed 2 bases at V and 7 bases at J, with 16 bases between. CDR3 length: 16 amino acids. Germline CDR1 is SGDLS and CDR2 is YYNGEE. The CDR3 loop is CASSVFSGPGNSPLHF. The CDR3 region has the DNA TGTGCCAGCAGCGTTTTCTCAGGGCCAGGGAATTCACCCCTCCACTTT.

The V gene is TRBV10-2, the J gene TRBJ2-2, with D perhaps TRBD2 (5 bases). This CDR3 has 12 amino acids. V lost 8 bases to trimming and J lost 6 bases, with 10 bases between them. Germline CDR1 reads WSHSY; CDR2 reads SAAADI. The CDR3: CASRLSAGELFF. CDR3 sequence (DNA): TGCGCCAGCCGACTTAGCGCCGGGGAGCTGTTTTTT.

The J gene is TRBJ2-3, the V gene TRBV11-3; 7 bases agree with TRBD1. The V gene's germline CDR1 is SGHNT and CDR2 YENEEA. The CDR3 is made up of 15 amino acids. Trimming at V came to 4 bases and at J to 2 bases, leaving 6 bases not matched to a gene. The CDR3 spells CASSSRQGLTDTQYF. The CDR3 DNA reads TGTGCCAGCAGCTCCCGACAGGGCCTCACAGATACGCAGTATTTT. Together with reference TRBV11-3 and TRBJ2-3, the CDR3 gives the full variable domain: EAGVVQSPRYKIIEKKQPVAFWCNPISGHNTLYWYLQNLGQGPELLIRYENEEAVDDSQLPKDRFSAERLKGVDSTLKIQPAELGDSAVYLCASSSRQGLTDTQYFGPGTRLTVL.

V gene TRBV9 combines with J gene TRBJ2-7, with TRBD2 matching 8 bases. The J segment lost 2 bases and the V segment lost 4 bases, leaving 8 bases of the junction unmatched. Germline V gene data show CDR1 as SGDLS and CDR2 as YYNGEE. The CDR3 totals 15 residues. The CDR3 here is CASSPTSGATYEQYF. The CDR3 nucleotides read TGTGCCAGCAGCCCCACTAGCGGCGCTACCTACGAGCAGTACTTC.

The chain uses TRBV29-1 and TRBJ1-1; maybe TRBD1 (6 bases). CDR3 length: 12 residues. In germline, CDR1 is SQVTM, CDR2 ANQGSEA. The V and J ends lost 5 bases and 6 bases respectively, with 13 bases between them. The CDR3 sequence is CSVRRTEAEAFF. CDR3 bases: TGCAGCGTTCGCAGGACAGAGGCTGAAGCTTTCTTT.

The genes are TRBV6-5 and TRBJ2-2; D possibly corresponds to TRBD1 (5 bases). CDR1 is MNHEY and CDR2 is SVGAGI in the germline V gene. Trimming stripped 6 bases from V and 0 bases from J, with 8 bases between. The CDR3 has 14 residues. The CDR3 bases are TGTGCCAGCAGACTGACAGCGAACACCGGGGAGCTGTTTTTT. This codes for CASRLTANTGELFF.

The chain is built from TRBV30 and TRBJ1-2; 10 nucleotides agree with TRBD1. The CDR3 is made up of 15 amino acids. The germline CDR1 and CDR2 sequences are GTSNPN and SVGIG (reference sequence). V trimming: 2 bases; J trimming: 8 bases; junction bases outside the gene matches: 11. The CDR3 reads CAWSPDHRDRGGYTF. In DNA form, the CDR3 reads TGTGCCTGGAGTCCCGACCACCGGGACAGGGGAGGCTACACCTTC.

CDR3 region: CASSPQGHQPQHF. The CDR3 DNA follows: TGTGCCAGTTCACCACAGGGTCATCAGCCCCAGCATTTT. The V call is TRBV6-5, the J call TRBJ1-5, with D possibly TRBD1 on 6 matching bases. Trimming left V 9 bases short and J 5 bases short, with 14 bases between. Germline CDR1 MNHEY, CDR2 SVGAGI. The CDR3 is 13 amino acids.

The chain carries TRBV7-2 and TRBJ2-3, with 7 nucleotides matching TRBD2. This CDR3 comprises 16 residues. In germline, CDR1 is SGHTA, CDR2 FQGNSA. V gave up 3 bases and J gave up 2 bases; unmatched junction bases: 8. The CDR3 sequence: CASSFRPAGITDTQYF. CDR3 coding DNA: TGTGCCAGCAGCTTTAGGCCAGCGGGGATCACAGATACGCAGTATTTT.

V and J are TRBV16 and TRBJ1-5; D remains ambiguous. The CDR3 has 13 amino acids. With 4 bases removed from V and 0 bases from J, the gap between germline ends came to 4 bases. CDR1 is KGHSY, CDR2 FQNENV, per germline. The DNA of the CDR3 is TGTGCCAGCAGCCTATATAGCAATCAGCCCCAGCATTTT. Translation gives CASSLYSNQPQHF.

This chain connects TRBV9 to TRBJ1-3; D is perhaps TRBD1 (5 bases). This CDR3 is 16 amino acids long. The V end was cut by 4 bases, the J end by 4 bases, with 18 bases between. Germline lookup yields CDR1 SGDLS and CDR2 YYNGEE. For the CDR3, the DNA is TGTGCCAGCAGCACCCACCAGGGCTCTCTCGGAAACACCATATATTTT. Translating gives CASSTHQGSLGNTIYF. Based on the CDR3 plus reference TRBV9 and TRBJ1-3, the full variable domain is DSGVTQTPKHLITATGQRVTLRCSPRSGDLSVYWYQQSLDQGLQFLIQYYNGEERAKGNILERFSAQQFPDLHSELNLSSLELGDSALYFCASSTHQGSLGNTIYFGEGSWLTVV.

This clone was counted only a few times. The rearrangement links TRBV7-9 to TRBJ1-1, with a tentative D call TRBD1 (5 bases). Deletions cut 7 bases from V and 4 bases from J, with 13 bases between. The length of the CDR3 is 13 residues. Germline V gene lookup returns CDR1 SEHNR and CDR2 FQNEAQ (reference sequence). The CDR3 bases are TGTGCCAGCACCTCGGGAGGGACCACTGAAGCTTTCTTT. It encodes CASTSGGTTEAFF.

The chain is built from TRBV7-9 and TRBJ2-1; 11 nucleotides match TRBD2. Germline CDR1 and CDR2: SEHNR and FQNEAQ (reference sequence). V gave up 2 bases and J gave up 9 bases; unmatched junction bases: 6. The CDR3 loop spans 15 amino acids. CDR3 sequence reads: CASSLIAGGPSEQFF. For the CDR3, the DNA is TGTGCCAGCAGCTTAATAGCGGGGGGGCCCAGTGAGCAGTTCTTC.

The rearrangement uses TRBV18 and TRBJ2-5, with 8 nucleotides matching TRBD1. J lost 0 bases, V lost 6 bases, and 9 bases had no gene match. The CDR3 consists of 16 residues. Germline V gene sequence: CDR1 KGHSH, CDR2 LQKENI. CDR3 sequence reads: CASSFRTGMYQETQYF. CDR3 nucleotide sequence: TGTGCCAGCTCGTTCCGGACAGGGATGTACCAAGAGACCCAGTACTTC.

V usage is TRBV4-1 and J usage is TRBJ2-4; TRBD1 aligns across 8 bases. The germline V gene encodes CDR1 MGHRA and CDR2 YSYEKL. The trim removed 3 bases at V and 7 bases at J, leaving 8 bases unmatched. This CDR3 has 15 amino acids. The CDR3 coding sequence is TGCGCCAGCAGCCAGGTAGGACAGGGTGTGAACATTCAGTACTTC. The encoded protein is CASSQVGQGVNIQYF.

The chain joins TRBV7-8 to TRBJ2-2; TRBD2 matches 7 bases. The J segment lost 1 base and the V segment lost 3 bases, leaving 5 bases of the junction unmatched. CDR3 length equals 16 residues. Germline V gives CDR1 SGHVS, CDR2 FQNEAQ. CDR3 sequence: CASSLRGLMNTGELFF. The CDR3 coding sequence is TGTGCCAGCAGCTTGCGGGGACTAATGAACACCGGGGAGCTGTTTTTT.